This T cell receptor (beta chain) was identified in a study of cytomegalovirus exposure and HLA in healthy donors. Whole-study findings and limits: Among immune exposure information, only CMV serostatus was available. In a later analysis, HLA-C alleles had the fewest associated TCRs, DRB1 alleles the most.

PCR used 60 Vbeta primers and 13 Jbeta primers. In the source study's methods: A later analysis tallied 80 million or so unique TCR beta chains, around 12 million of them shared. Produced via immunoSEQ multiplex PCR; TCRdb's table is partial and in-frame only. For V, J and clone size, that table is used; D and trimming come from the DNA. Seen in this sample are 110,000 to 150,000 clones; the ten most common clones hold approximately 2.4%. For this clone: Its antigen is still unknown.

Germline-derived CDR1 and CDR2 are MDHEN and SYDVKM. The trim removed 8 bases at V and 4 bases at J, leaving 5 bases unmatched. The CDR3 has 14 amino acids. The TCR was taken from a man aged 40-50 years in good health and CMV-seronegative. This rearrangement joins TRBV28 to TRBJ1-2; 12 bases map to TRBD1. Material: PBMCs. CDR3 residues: CASRGQGALYGYTF. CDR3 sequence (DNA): TGTGCCAGCCGGGGACAGGGGGCCCTCTATGGCTACACCTTC.